Here is one T cell receptor (beta chain) with its context. Its antigen is undetermined. Only in-frame clones appear in the TCRdb table, and some are missing; sequencing was by immunoSEQ multiplex PCR. Of about 680,000 clones in the sample, 70% to 90% are singletons; the top ten hold roughly 1.5%. These data belong to a study of Ad26.COV2.S vaccination and SARS-CoV-2 variants. The study's findings and limits: Spike-specific TCR breadth in vaccine recipients exceeded that seen in placebo recipients.

This sample's treatment: around 19 received Ad26.COV2.S at low or high dose, single or two shots; roughly 5 received placebo; per-sample allocation not given. The samples date from day 63 after the first vaccine or placebo injection. Boston hosted the donor, who was an adult aged 18-55 years. The clonotype was recovered from a person between 18 and 65 years old who received the Ad26.COV2.S COVID-19 vaccine or a placebo. Source: peripheral blood, taken in a trial of Ad26.COV2.S vaccine versus placebo.

The DNA of the CDR3 is TGTGCCAGCAGCTCGACGGGACAGAACACAGATACGCAGTATTTT. This sequence encodes CASSSTGQNTDTQYF. The genes are TRBV13 and TRBJ2-3; 7 nucleotides match TRBD1. Germline V lookup: CDR1 PRHDT, CDR2 FYEKMQ (reference sequence). The CDR3 is 15 residues long. J was trimmed by 2 bases and V by 4 bases; bases with no gene match: 6.